This entry describes one TCR beta chain. V gave up 4 bases and J gave up 0 bases, with 16 bases separating them. CDR1 is SGDLS and CDR2 is YYNGEE in the germline V gene. This CDR3 is 16 amino acids long. TCRdb's copy holds only in-frame clones and misses some; the assay was immunoSEQ multiplex PCR. The sample lists about 300,000 clones, just over 85% occurring once. Clinical history as reported by participants underpinned cohort assignment. Two consecutive negative NP/OP PCR tests, clearance, or resolved symptoms defined Cohort 3 recovery. This sample is part of a study of blood T cell repertoires in COVID-19. Study context: COVID-19 samples, acute and convalescent, were from the United States, Italy and Spain. From T cells, B-cell-depleted T cells, or PBMCs came the material, which was cDNA or gDNA.

Material for sequencing was PBMCs or T cells enriched from blood (not recorded which). This clonotype was obtained from a woman aged 18-29 years who had recovered from COVID-19. The chain links TRBV9 to TRBJ1-2; weak D call: TRBD1 (6 bases). The DNA for the CDR3 is TGTGCCAGCAGCTCGTCGGACAGAAGAGCTAACTATGGCTACACCTTC. It translates to CASSSSDRRANYGYTF.